The 24 T cell receptor beta chains given below trace back to one sample, sequenced in a study of T cells expressing NK-cell markers. TCRdb re-analyzed the 5' RACE reads; it lists each CDR3 protein once, without DNA. The table for this sample gives approximately 440,000 distinct CDR3 sequences. The sequenced sample consisted of blood T cells: a sorted CD56 or NKG2C T cell subset, CD4+ or CD8+ T cells, or bulk PBMC T cells (not recorded which). These TCRs come from a woman between 45 and 65 years old in good health.

The gene calls are TRBV12-3 or TRBV12-4 and TRBJ1-5. The length of the CDR3 is 12 residues. Here the CDR3 reads CASSTGPSTQHF.

The chain couples TRBV11-3 to TRBJ2-1. Germline CDR1 is SGHNT and CDR2 is YENEEA. The CDR3 sequence is 15 residues long. The CDR3 reads CASSLRPTNGNEQFF.

The chain has TRBV5-1 and TRBJ2-3; the D gene TCRdb calls, TRBD2, cannot be checked with no DNA. This CDR3 has 15 amino acids. From germline, CDR1 is SGHRS and CDR2 YFSETQ. The CDR3 loop reads CASSAGLDNTDTQYF.

The chain is built from TRBV6-6 and TRBJ2-6. Per the germline V gene, CDR1 is MNHNY and CDR2 is SVGAGI (reference sequence). The CDR3 extends over 14 amino acids. This chain's CDR3 is CASSGVAGANVLTF.

The rearrangement joins TRBV12-5 to TRBJ2-2; absent DNA, TCRdb's TRBD2 call cannot be checked. The CDR3 is made up of 15 amino acids. The germline gives CDR1 LGHNT, CDR2 FRNRAP. This CDR3 reads CASEAGTRNTGELFF.

The chain couples TRBV12-3 or TRBV12-4 to TRBJ1-1. This CDR3 is 16 amino acids long. The CDR3: CASSAQGRARNTEAFF.

V and J are TRBV5-1 and TRBJ2-1. Germline CDR1 SGHRS, CDR2 YFSETQ. This CDR3 contains 14 residues. The CDR3 reads CASSRAMGLDEQFF.

The V call is TRBV29-1, the J call TRBJ1-2; TCRdb gives TRBD1 as the D gene, but with no DNA this cannot be confirmed. The germline CDR1 and CDR2 sequences are SQVTM and ANQGSEA. The CDR3 totals 11 residues. Here the CDR3 reads CSSGGLNGYTF.

The gene calls are TRBV12-3 or TRBV12-4 and TRBJ2-3. The length of the CDR3 is 14 residues. CDR3 region: CASNRLTSTDTQYF.

The chain has TRBV30 and TRBJ1-2; TCRdb proposes TRBD1, but this gene call is untestable without DNA. This CDR3 has 12 residues. The germline V gene encodes CDR1 GTSNPN and CDR2 SVGIG (reference sequence). The CDR3 loop is CAWSVRVYGYTF.

The rearrangement links TRBV4-1 to TRBJ2-1; TCRdb returns TRBD1, unconfirmable since there is no DNA. The CDR3 loop spans 16 amino acids. Germline V gene sequence: CDR1 MGHRA, CDR2 YSYEKL. The CDR3 region is CASRDPIGSSYNEQFF.

This sequence joins TRBV12-3 or TRBV12-4 and TRBJ2-1; TCRdb indicates TRBD2, and absent DNA this call remains unverified. The CDR3 extends over 17 amino acids. The CDR3 here is CASSLFSGLAGGNEQFF.

The chain uses TRBV4-2 and TRBJ2-1; the D call of TRBD2 rests on TCRdb alone, since no DNA is present to check it. This CDR3 comprises 13 residues. Per germline, CDR1 LGHNA and CDR2 YNFKEQ. The CDR3 spells CASSQTPGLAGFF.

The chain uses TRBV4-1 and TRBJ1-2; with no DNA, the TCRdb D assignment of TRBD1 cannot be verified. CDR1 is MGHRA and CDR2 is YSYEKL in the germline V gene. This CDR3 spans 15 amino acids. The CDR3: CASSQGDRAEYGYTF.

The chain combines TRBV20-1 with TRBJ1-1. The CDR3 runs to 15 residues. Germline V gene data show CDR1 as DFQATT and CDR2 as SNEGSKA (reference sequence). CDR3 protein: CSARDNRARNTEAFF.

The chain recombines TRBV7-3 with TRBJ1-3. Germline CDR1 reads SGHTA; CDR2 reads FQGTGA. The CDR3 runs 13 residues. CDR3 sequence reads: CASSLAFGNTIYF.

The rearrangement uses TRBV20-1 and TRBJ2-3; TCRdb lists TRBD2, though no DNA is available to test this call. Germline V gene data show CDR1 as DFQATT and CDR2 as SNEGSKA (reference sequence). CDR3 length equals 15 residues. CDR3 amino acids: CSATPREGLIDTQYF.

The V gene is TRBV12-3 or TRBV12-4, the J gene TRBJ1-2. The CDR3 consists of 15 residues. The CDR3 sequence is CASSIRRFASYGYTF.

The chain recombines TRBV29-1 with TRBJ1-2. The CDR3 covers 18 residues. The germline V gene encodes CDR1 SQVTM and CDR2 ANQGSEA. The CDR3 is CSVEDLAKGGGRGYGYTF.

The rearrangement joins TRBV7-2 to TRBJ2-1; TCRdb reports TRBD1, a call that lacks DNA to check it against. The length of the CDR3 is 15 residues. Germline CDR1 and CDR2: SGHTA and FQGNSA. CDR3 loop: CASSSQGASRNEQFF.

The chain carries TRBV5-6 and TRBJ1-1. Germline V lookup: CDR1 SGHDT, CDR2 YYEEEE. This CDR3 contains 15 residues. The CDR3 spells CASSVYLNLNTEAFF.

J is TRBJ1-5 and V is TRBV4-2; with no DNA, the TCRdb D assignment of TRBD1 cannot be verified. Germline CDR1 is LGHNA and CDR2 is YNFKEQ. The length of the CDR3 is 15 residues. The CDR3 region is CASSQEAGVGQPQHF.

The rearrangement uses TRBV10-3 and TRBJ1-3. The CDR3 length is 13 residues. Germline lookup yields CDR1 ENHRY and CDR2 SYGVKD. The CDR3 protein is CAIVGQAGNTIYF.

The chain uses TRBV5-1 and TRBJ1-2. There are 14 residues in the CDR3. Germline CDR1 SGHRS, CDR2 YFSETQ. CDR3 amino acids: CASSLPSLGYGYTF.